This T cell receptor (beta chain) was retrieved from a study of blood T cell repertoires in COVID-19. Profiled with immunoSEQ multiplex PCR; TCRdb holds only in-frame clones, not every one. Altogether 200,000 to 250,000 clones are present, 87% being singletons, with the ten largest covering roughly 7.2%. Germline assignment: CDR1 KGHSH and CDR2 LQKENI. This CDR3 is built from 17 residues. The V segment lost 8 bases and the J segment 8 bases; nucleotides outside the gene matches: 17. This sequence was found in a man aged 25 to 45 in a cohort exposed to, infected with or recovered from COVID-19 (not recorded which). The chain is built from TRBV18 and TRBJ2-1; 11 bases map to TRBD2. Sequencing was carried out using PBMCs or T cells enriched from blood (not recorded which). The CDR3 spells CASHPEKTSGSTYEQFF. In nucleotides, the CDR3 is TGTGCCAGCCACCCGGAAAAAACTAGCGGGAGTACGTATGAGCAGTTCTTC.